This entry lists 6 T cell receptor beta chains sequenced from one sample in a study of blood T cell repertoires in COVID-19. Using immunoSEQ multiplex PCR, the repertoire was profiled, and TCRdb retains in-frame clones only, with some absent. The sample comprises fewer than 250,000 clones, 75% to 90% of which are singletons, and 0.55% to 0.75% rests with the top ten. The sample consisted of peripheral blood. Receptors originate from a man aged 40-49 years with acute or convalescent COVID-19.

This clone was seen a few times. The gene calls are TRBV7-2 and TRBJ1-4, with 9 bases matching TRBD1. The CDR3 loop spans 15 amino acids. V was clipped by 3 bases and J by 7 bases; unmatched bases: 6. The germline CDR1 and CDR2 sequences are SGHTA and FQGNSA. DNA for the CDR3: TGTGCCAGCAGCTTTACGGGACAGGGCGCTGAAAAACTGTTTTTT. It encodes CASSFTGQGAEKLFF.

V is TRBV30 and J is TRBJ1-2, with D possibly matching TRBD1 (6 bases). The germline V gene has CDR1 GTSNPN and CDR2 SVGIG (reference sequence). There are 13 residues in the CDR3. Trimming left V 5 bases short and J 6 bases short, with 16 bases between. CDR3 nucleotides: TGTGCCTGGGGGCAAGGGGGGGTCGATGGCTACACCTTC. Its protein product is CAWGQGGVDGYTF.

In its sample, this clone was seen once. Other nucleotide sequences from this sample produce the same CDR3. The chain uses TRBV7-9 and TRBJ2-7; TRBD1 agrees at 8 bases. Germline V gene data show CDR1 as SEHNR and CDR2 as FQNEAQ (reference sequence). Trimming removed 5 bases from V and 1 base from J; junction bases left unmatched: 7. The CDR3 runs to 15 residues. CDR3 DNA: TGTGCCAGCAGCCTACCAAGGACAGGGTCCTACGAGCAGTACTTC. As protein: CASSLPRTGSYEQYF.

The CDR3 DNA reads TGTGCCAGTAGTATAACAGGACAGGGGGGAGGCTACACCTTC. Its protein is CASSITGQGGGYTF. J is TRBJ1-2 and V is TRBV19; 10 bases fit TRBD1. V lost 2 bases to trimming and J lost 8 bases; unmatched junction nucleotides: 5. Germline V lookup: CDR1 LNHDA, CDR2 SQIVND (reference sequence). This CDR3 has 14 residues.

DNA for the CDR3: TGTGCCAGCAGCCCGGGACTAGCGGGAGACGAGCAGTACTTC. Translation: CASSPGLAGDEQYF. The V gene is TRBV7-2, the J gene TRBJ2-7, with 14 bases that match TRBD2. Trimming removed 5 bases from V and 5 bases from J; junction bases left unmatched: 2. Germline CDR1 SGHTA, CDR2 FQGNSA. The CDR3 consists of 14 residues.

The genes are TRBV4-2 and TRBJ2-2; TRBD2 might be the D (6 bases). Germline values: CDR1 LGHNA, CDR2 YNFKEQ. CDR3 size: 18 residues. V dropped 4 bases and J dropped 0 bases, with 18 bases sitting between them. The CDR3 reads CASSPSVVRFANTGELFF. CDR3 nucleotide sequence: TGTGCCAGCAGCCCTAGCGTCGTGAGATTCGCGAACACCGGGGAGCTGTTTTTT.